These 32 T cell receptor beta chains were sequenced from one sample in a study of cytomegalovirus exposure and HLA in healthy donors. Profiled with immunoSEQ multiplex PCR; TCRdb holds only in-frame clones, not every one. The sample lists some 70,000 clones, about 96% occurring once. Source material: PBMCs. The receptors here all came from a young man in good health and CMV-seronegative.

J is TRBJ2-2 and V is TRBV7-9, with 10 bases identical to TRBD2. Germline CDR1 reads SEHNR; CDR2 reads FQNEAQ (reference sequence). The CDR3 has 18 amino acids. V trimming: 5 bases; J trimming: 0 bases; junction bases outside the gene matches: 9. CDR3 in amino acids: CASSPQTSGPTNTGELFF. The CDR3 DNA follows: TGTGCCAGCAGCCCGCAGACTAGCGGGCCGACGAACACCGGGGAGCTGTTTTTT. Full variable domain (missing parts from reference TRBV7-9 and TRBJ2-2): DTGVSQNPRHKITKRGQNVTFRCDPISEHNRLYWYRQTLGQGPEFLTYFQNEAQLEKSRLLSDRFSAERPKGSFSTLEIQRTEQGDSAMYLCASSPQTSGPTNTGELFFGEGSRLTVL.

The V gene is TRBV10-3, the J gene TRBJ2-3, with 7 positions matching TRBD1. The CDR3 consists of 16 residues. Germline V gene data show CDR1 as ENHRY and CDR2 as SYGVKD. The V and J ends lost 0 bases and 4 bases, in that order; junction bases with no gene match: 7. CDR3 sequence (DNA): TGTGCCATCAGTGAGTCGACAGGGAAGACGGCAGATACGCAGTATTTT. It specifies CAISESTGKTADTQYF.

The V and J genes are TRBV5-5 and TRBJ2-1; TRBD1 agrees at 9 bases. CDR1 is SGHKS, CDR2 YYEKEE, per germline (reference sequence). The V segment lost 0 bases and the J segment 2 bases; nucleotides outside the gene matches: 6. The CDR3 covers 17 residues. The CDR3 DNA sequence: TGTGCCAGCAGCTTGGTAGGGACAGGGTTCGCCTACAATGAGCAGTTCTTC. Translation gives CASSLVGTGFAYNEQFF.

This chain connects TRBV18 to TRBJ2-7; 10 positions agree with TRBD1. This CDR3 contains 13 residues. Germline V gives CDR1 KGHSH, CDR2 LQKENI. J lost 7 bases, V lost 0 bases, and 0 bases had no gene match. For the CDR3, the DNA is TGTGCCAGCTCACCACCGGGACAGGGGGAGCAGTACTTC. It encodes CASSPPGQGEQYF.

The V gene is TRBV18, the J gene TRBJ2-7; TRBD1 matches at 7 bases. In germline, CDR1 is KGHSH, CDR2 LQKENI. V gave up 3 bases and J gave up 4 bases; unmatched junction bases: 6. The CDR3 spans 14 residues. As DNA, the CDR3 is TGTGCCAGCTCACCTGCCAGGGGGAATTACGAGCAGTACTTC. Translation gives CASSPARGNYEQYF.

The genes are TRBV5-1 and TRBJ1-2, with 8 bases fitting TRBD1. The germline V gene encodes CDR1 SGHRS and CDR2 YFSETQ. This CDR3 comprises 15 residues. Germline trimming cut 4 bases from V and 5 bases from J; bases unmatched to any gene: 10. CDR3 loop: CASSPDRDRLYGYTF. The CDR3 DNA follows: TGCGCCAGCAGCCCGGACAGGGATCGGCTATATGGCTACACCTTC.

The chain has TRBV9 and TRBJ2-7; 7 bases match TRBD1. CDR1 is SGDLS, CDR2 YYNGEE, per germline. J was trimmed by 0 bases and V by 4 bases; bases with no gene match: 13. CDR3 size: 17 residues. The CDR3 protein is CASSPHLTGISSYEQYF. The DNA for the CDR3 is TGTGCCAGCAGCCCTCACCTGACAGGGATCTCCTCCTACGAGCAGTACTTC.

The rearrangement joins TRBV12-5 to TRBJ1-5, with D unclear. CDR1 and CDR2 (germline): LGHNT, FRNRAP. The V and J ends lost 2 bases and 8 bases respectively, with 4 bases between them. The CDR3 runs to 11 residues. Here the CDR3 reads CASGLTEPQHF. The CDR3 nucleotides are TGTGCTAGTGGTTTGACTGAGCCCCAGCATTTT.

V gene TRBV6-1 combines with J gene TRBJ2-7; 9 bases are a match to TRBD1. V shed 6 bases, J shed 1 base, and the junction held 7 bases outside the gene matches. Germline V CDR1 and CDR2: MNHNS, SASEGT. This CDR3 comprises 15 residues. The CDR3 protein is CASRVYRGQSYEQYF. In nucleotides, the CDR3 is TGTGCCAGCAGGGTATACAGGGGGCAATCCTACGAGCAGTACTTC.

The chain carries TRBV7-6 and TRBJ1-1; no clear D gene. V lost 1 base and J 1 base, leaving 7 bases between the germline ends. Germline V gene data show CDR1 as SGHVS and CDR2 as FNYEAQ. The CDR3 consists of 14 residues. The CDR3 DNA reads as TGTGCCAGCAGCTTAGAAGCTGCGAACACTGAAGCTTTCTTT. Its translation: CASSLEAANTEAFF.

The rearrangement joins TRBV7-2 to TRBJ2-7; 7 positions agree with TRBD1. Looked up from germline, CDR1 is SGHTA and CDR2 is FQGNSA. J lost 0 bases, V lost 4 bases, and 3 bases had no gene match. The length of the CDR3 is 14 residues. CDR3 nucleotide sequence: TGTGCCAGCAGCTCCGGACAGGCCTCCTACGAGCAGTACTTC. Amino acid sequence: CASSSGQASYEQYF.

V is TRBV4-1 and J is TRBJ2-2; 9 positions match TRBD1. The CDR3 sequence is 16 residues long. The V segment lost 4 bases and the J segment 1 base; nucleotides outside the gene matches: 4. Germline CDR1 is MGHRA and CDR2 is YSYEKL. CDR3 region: CASSPPGQGNTGELFF. CDR3 DNA: TGCGCCAGCAGCCCCCCGGGACAGGGGAACACCGGGGAGCTGTTTTTT.

This chain uses TRBV19 with TRBJ2-3; 8 bases are shared with TRBD1. The germline gives CDR1 LNHDA, CDR2 SQIVND (reference sequence). With V trimmed by 2 bases and J by 0 bases, 4 bases remained unmatched. The CDR3 runs to 16 residues. CDR3 coding DNA: TGTGCCAGTAGTATAAGGACAGGGTTTAGCACAGATACGCAGTATTTT. This sequence encodes CASSIRTGFSTDTQYF. The variable domain in full, with the rest retrieved from reference TRBV19 and TRBJ2-3, is DGGITQSPKYLFRKEGQNVTLSCEQNLNHDAMYWYRQDPGQGLRLIYYSQIVNDFQKGDIAEGYSVSREKKESFPLTVTSAQKNPTAFYLCASSIRTGFSTDTQYFGPGTRLTVL.

The rearrangement links TRBV4-2 to TRBJ1-5, with no clear D. The CDR3 is 16 residues long. The V end was cut by 0 bases, the J end by 0 bases, with 9 bases between. Germline-derived CDR1 and CDR2 are LGHNA and YNFKEQ. The CDR3 loop reads CASSQDVGYSNQPQHF. As DNA, the CDR3 is TGTGCCAGCAGCCAAGATGTCGGTTATAGCAATCAGCCCCAGCATTTT.

The chain links TRBV11-1 to TRBJ2-1; D is perhaps TRBD2 (6 bases). CDR3 length: 13 amino acids. Germline assignment: CDR1 SGHAT and CDR2 FQDESV (reference sequence). The ends were cut back, 5 bases at V and 8 bases at J, with 13 bases in the middle. CDR3 region: CASSPLSGDEQFF. The DNA for the CDR3 is TGTGCCAGCAGCCCCTTATCGGGGGATGAGCAGTTCTTC.

This clone was counted a single time. The chain links TRBV28 to TRBJ1-2, with D possibly matching TRBD1 (5 bases). CDR1 and CDR2 (germline): MDHEN, SYDVKM. CDR3 size: 13 residues. The V gene lost 1 base and the J gene lost 8 bases, with 11 bases spanning the gap. The CDR3 sequence is CASSLSRGLGYTF. Here the CDR3 DNA reads TGTGCCAGCAGTTTATCAAGGGGACTAGGCTACACCTTC.

The CDR3 sequence: CASSSYQLWTSGRESYNEQFF. In DNA, the CDR3 is TGTGCCAGCAGTTCTTACCAATTATGGACTAGCGGGAGGGAGTCCTACAATGAGCAGTTCTTC. The rearrangement links TRBV28 to TRBJ2-1, with 15 bases aligning to TRBD2. Germline V gene sequence: CDR1 MDHEN, CDR2 SYDVKM. The CDR3 length is 21 residues. The V gene end was trimmed by 4 bases and the J gene end by 1 base; junction bases not matched to a gene: 14.

The chain joins TRBV5-3 to TRBJ2-1; D remains unclear. TRBV5-3 is classed as an ORF, of uncertain function. The CDR3 covers 17 residues. V was pared by 0 bases and J by 9 bases, with 22 bases between. CDR3 sequence reads: CARSLVSVPRWSLEQFF. The CDR3 bases are TGTGCCAGAAGCTTGGTGTCAGTTCCCCGTTGGTCGCTTGAGCAGTTCTTC.

The chain has TRBV5-6 and TRBJ2-3, with TRBD1 matching 10 bases. Germline CDR1 and CDR2: SGHDT and YYEEEE. With 0 bases clipped from V and 4 bases from J, the junction kept 5 bases outside the gene matches. The CDR3 loop spans 16 amino acids. In DNA, the CDR3 is TGTGCCAGCAGCTTGGTTGGGACAGGGGTTCCAGATACGCAGTATTTT. Residues: CASSLVGTGVPDTQYF. Together with reference TRBV5-6 and TRBJ2-3, the CDR3 gives the full variable domain: DAGVTQSPTHLIKTRGQQVTLRCSPKSGHDTVSWYQQALGQGPQFIFQYYEEEERQRGNFPDRFSGHQFPNYSSELNVNALLLGDSALYLCASSLVGTGVPDTQYFGPGTRLTVL.

The gene calls are TRBV9 and TRBJ2-3, with a weak D call TRBD2 (7 bases). V lost 0 bases to trimming and J lost 0 bases, with 14 bases between them. Germline loops: CDR1 SGDLS, CDR2 YYNGEE. The CDR3 is 17 residues long. This CDR3 is CASSVGGGDLSTDTQYF. CDR3 DNA sequence: TGTGCCAGCAGCGTAGGAGGGGGGGACCTAAGCACAGATACGCAGTATTTT.

This clone was counted once. The chain links TRBV7-9 to TRBJ2-7, with TRBD2 matching over 12 bases. The CDR3 consists of 16 residues. V shed 5 bases, J shed 4 bases, and the junction held 9 bases outside the gene matches. Germline V CDR1 and CDR2: SEHNR, FQNEAQ (reference sequence). Here the CDR3 reads CASSRRLAGALYEQYF. For the CDR3, the DNA is TGTGCCAGCAGCCGTAGACTAGCGGGAGCTCTGTACGAGCAGTACTTC.

This clone has a handful of counts. V and J are TRBV5-6 and TRBJ2-7; D is ambiguous. The CDR3 spans 14 residues. The V end was cut by 2 bases, the J end by 1 base, with 10 bases between. The germline gives CDR1 SGHDT, CDR2 YYEEEE. CDR3 in DNA: TGTGCCAGCAGCTTTCGATCGACATCCTACGAGCAGTACTTC. It specifies CASSFRSTSYEQYF. Using reference TRBV5-6 and TRBJ2-7 for the parts outside the CDR3, the full variable domain is DAGVTQSPTHLIKTRGQQVTLRCSPKSGHDTVSWYQQALGQGPQFIFQYYEEEERQRGNFPDRFSGHQFPNYSSELNVNALLLGDSALYLCASSFRSTSYEQYFGPGTRLTVT.

This CDR3 is CAIGSDRGQETQYF. CDR3 DNA: TGTGCCATTGGATCAGATCGAGGGCAAGAGACCCAGTACTTC. V gene TRBV10-3 combines with J gene TRBJ2-5; possibly TRBD2 for D (5 bases). Germline V gene sequence: CDR1 ENHRY, CDR2 SYGVKD. The CDR3 sequence is 14 residues long. Trimming stripped 9 bases from V and 2 bases from J, with 16 bases between.

This clone was seen a single time. The chain recombines TRBV18 with TRBJ2-7; no firm D call. V was pared by 4 bases and J by 3 bases, with 16 bases between. Germline lookup yields CDR1 KGHSH and CDR2 LQKENI. There are 15 residues in the CDR3. CDR3: CASSLDISNFYEQYF. In DNA, the CDR3 is TGTGCCAGCTCACTAGACATTTCTAACTTCTACGAGCAGTACTTC.

The rearrangement uses TRBV6-6 and TRBJ1-2, with 9 nucleotides matching TRBD1. V lost 2 bases and J lost 1; bases outside the gene matches: 5. Germline loops: CDR1 MNHNY, CDR2 SVGAGI (reference sequence). CDR3 size: 16 residues. This CDR3 is CASSYGTGLINYGYTF. The CDR3 region has the DNA TGTGCCAGCAGTTACGGGACAGGGCTTATTAACTATGGCTACACCTTC.

CDR3 in amino acids: CAWSSGTAYNEQFF. The CDR3 DNA reads as TGTGCCTGGAGTTCCGGGACAGCATACAATGAGCAGTTCTTC. The rearrangement links TRBV30 to TRBJ2-1; 7 bases map to TRBD1. Germline CDR1 GTSNPN, CDR2 SVGIG (reference sequence). The CDR3 covers 14 residues. Trimming at V came to 2 bases and at J to 4 bases, leaving 5 bases not matched to a gene.

The V call is TRBV9, the J call TRBJ2-7; 12 bases are a match to TRBD1. Germline V gene lookup returns CDR1 SGDLS and CDR2 YYNGEE. V was clipped by 0 bases and J by 5 bases; unmatched bases: 3. The CDR3 has 15 residues. Written as DNA, the CDR3 is TGTGCCAGCAGCGTAGGGGACAGGGGGCCGGACGAGCAGTACTTC. This codes for CASSVGDRGPDEQYF.

This chain connects TRBV27 to TRBJ1-2; 8 bases are shared with TRBD1. V shed 4 bases and J 8 bases; nucleotides not matched to a gene: 18. Germline-derived CDR1 and CDR2 are MNHEY and SMNVEV (reference sequence). The CDR3 covers 17 residues. This chain's CDR3 is CASSSNAGGISRYGYTF. For the CDR3, the DNA is TGTGCCAGCAGTTCTAACGCAGGGGGCATTTCTCGGTACGGCTACACCTTC.

The V gene is TRBV19, the J gene TRBJ2-7; TRBD2 agrees at 9 bases. Germline V gene lookup returns CDR1 LNHDA and CDR2 SQIVND (reference sequence). Trimming at V came to 5 bases and at J to 1 base, leaving 6 bases not matched to a gene. The CDR3 has 15 amino acids. This CDR3 reads CASSETSGQSYEQYF. CDR3 coding DNA: TGTGCCAGTAGTGAGACTAGCGGTCAATCCTACGAGCAGTACTTC. Complete variable domain (other parts from reference TRBV19 and TRBJ2-7): DGGITQSPKYLFRKEGQNVTLSCEQNLNHDAMYWYRQDPGQGLRLIYYSQIVNDFQKGDIAEGYSVSREKKESFPLTVTSAQKNPTAFYLCASSETSGQSYEQYFGPGTRLTVT.

The chain employs TRBV18 and TRBJ1-3; no reliable D call. CDR3 length: 17 residues. Between the trimmed V and J ends, which lost 3 bases and 1 base, there was a span of 16 bases. Germline V gene data show CDR1 as KGHSH and CDR2 as LQKENI. The CDR3 DNA reads TGTGCCAGCTCACCCCCCCAAGGAGGAGCTTCTGGAAACACCATATATTTT. It is translated as CASSPPQGGASGNTIYF.

About this clone: The junction shows a germline mismatch at one end, possibly a read error. CDR3 residues: CASTLQGGLVSYNEQFF. The CDR3 DNA sequence: TGTGCCAGCACTTTACAGGGGGGCCTCGTCTCCTACAATGAGCAGTTCTTC. The chain has TRBV27 and TRBJ2-1; 8 nucleotides line up with TRBD1. This CDR3 is 17 amino acids long. Germline CDR1 and CDR2: MNHEY and SMNVEV (reference sequence).

Only one count was recorded for this clone. This chain joins TRBV7-9 and TRBJ1-3; the D gene is possibly TRBD1 (5 bases). Per germline, CDR1 SEHNR and CDR2 FQNEAQ (reference sequence). There are 16 residues in the CDR3. V was pared by 5 bases and J by 0 bases, with 14 bases between. The CDR3 is CASSPPGHLSGNTIYF. The CDR3 DNA is TGTGCCAGCAGCCCACCCGGACACCTCTCTGGAAACACCATATATTTT. The complete variable domain, with remaining parts taken from reference TRBV7-9 and TRBJ1-3, reads DTGVSQNPRHKITKRGQNVTFRCDPISEHNRLYWYRQTLGQGPEFLTYFQNEAQLEKSRLLSDRFSAERPKGSFSTLEIQRTEQGDSAMYLCASSPPGHLSGNTIYFGEGSWLTVV.